This T cell receptor beta chain was obtained from a study of blood T cell repertoires in COVID-19. Study-wide background: The United States, Italy and Spain provided the acute and convalescent COVID-19 samples. Nucleic acid was either cDNA or gDNA, and it came from T cells, B-cell-depleted T cells, or PBMCs.

Germline V gene sequence: CDR1 SEHNR, CDR2 FQNEAQ (reference sequence). This CDR3 region has 17 residues. Trimming cost V 9 bases and J 0 bases, with 24 bases left between them. In the source study's methods: Estimation of nucleated cell counts was performed using reference gene primer amplification. The method was immunoSEQ multiplex PCR; TCRdb's version includes in-frame clones alone and lacks a portion of them. V and J calls and clone size are given by that table; D and trimming were obtained from the DNA. The sample carries over 85,000 clones, about 78% recorded once. The sample taken for sequencing was peripheral blood. The chain uses TRBV7-9 and TRBJ2-7, with a tentative D call TRBD1 (5 bases). This receptor was taken from a man in his fifties or sixties with active or convalescent COVID-19. The CDR3 spells CARPVGLEQAPSYEQYF. The CDR3 DNA follows: TGTGCCAGGCCCGTGGGGTTAGAACAGGCCCCCTCCTACGAGCAGTACTTC.